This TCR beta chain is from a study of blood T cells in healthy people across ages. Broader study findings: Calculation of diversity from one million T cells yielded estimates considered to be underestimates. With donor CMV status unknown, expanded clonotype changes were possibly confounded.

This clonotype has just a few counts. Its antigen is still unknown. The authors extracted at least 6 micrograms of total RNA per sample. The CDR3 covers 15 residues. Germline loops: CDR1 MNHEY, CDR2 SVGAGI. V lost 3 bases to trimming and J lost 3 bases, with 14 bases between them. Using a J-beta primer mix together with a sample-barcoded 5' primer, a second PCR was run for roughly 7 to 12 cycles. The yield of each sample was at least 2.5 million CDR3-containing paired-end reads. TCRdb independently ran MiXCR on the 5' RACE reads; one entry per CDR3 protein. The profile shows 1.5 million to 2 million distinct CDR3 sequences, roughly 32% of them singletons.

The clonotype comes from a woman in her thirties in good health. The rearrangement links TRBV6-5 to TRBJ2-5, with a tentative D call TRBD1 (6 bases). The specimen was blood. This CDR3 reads CASSYDGEGEETQYF. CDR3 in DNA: TGTGCCAGCAGTTATGACGGCGAGGGGGAAGAGACCCAGTACTTC.